This TCR beta chain emerged from a study of blood T cell repertoires in COVID-19. Study-wide background: COVID-19 samples, acute and convalescent, were from the United States, Italy and Spain. The cDNA or gDNA used as material had been derived from T cells, B-cell-depleted T cells, or PBMCs.

The germline V gene encodes CDR1 LNHDA and CDR2 SQIVND (reference sequence). The CDR3 has 15 amino acids. V was shortened by 7 bases and J by 4 bases, with 19 bases between the two germline ends. Under the authors' procedure: By means of reference gene primer amplification, nucleated cell counts were estimated. TCRdb's table, derived via immunoSEQ multiplex PCR, lists solely in-frame clones and lacks some. D and trimming were read from the DNA, whereas the V and J calls and clone size are those reported in that table. Among some 250,000 clones listed, about 85% were seen once. The chain combines TRBV19 with TRBJ1-2, with a possible D match to TRBD1 (6 bases). The receptor comes from a man aged 25-45 years who had recovered from COVID-19. The source material was peripheral blood. The CDR3 region has the DNA TGTGCCAGTATTTCTCGGCCACAGGGCCCCTATGGCTACACCTTC. Its protein product is CASISRPQGPYGYTF.